This T cell receptor (beta chain) was profiled in a study of low-dose radiotherapy and immunotherapy resistance in tumors. TRAV- and TRBV-specific primers were used for first-strand cDNA, which covered alpha and beta chains. The authors ran around 18 PCR cycles to amplify TCRs with a constant-region primer and V-primer adapter. TCRdb recomputed calls from the reads with MiXCR, one row per CDR3 protein. The sample carries around 60,000 distinct CDR3 sequences, about 25% recorded once. Trimming removed 4 bases from V and 7 bases from J; junction bases left unmatched: 8. From germline, CDR1 is MNHEY and CDR2 SVGEGT. This CDR3 spans 17 amino acids. Time point specified: after trial treatment. Indicated treatment: LDRT plus nivolumab, ipilimumab, low-dose cyclophosphamide and aspirin (RACIN trial). As their treatment, donors received nivolumab, ipilimumab, aspirin, low-dose cyclophosphamide and low-dose radiotherapy.

The starting material was PBMCs, obtained after low-dose radiotherapy plus immunotherapy. This rearrangement joins TRBV6-2 or TRBV6-3 to TRBJ2-1, with 15 bases lining up with TRBD2. This clonotype originated in a male donor with prostate cancer. CDR3 nucleotides: TGTGCCAGCAGTTTCCGGACTAGCGGGGGGGCTGGTAATGAGCAGTTCTTC. This gives the protein CASSFRTSGGAGNEQFF.